Listed below are T cell receptor beta chains from one sample, sequenced in a study of blood T cell repertoires in COVID-19. The data were produced by immunoSEQ multiplex PCR, yet TCRdb's version contains in-frame clones alone and is incomplete. The data contain around 100,000 clones, more than 75% of them singletons. Sequenced input: peripheral blood. Source of these receptors: a man between 60 and 70 years old with active or convalescent COVID-19. The CDR3 runs from the conserved cysteine through the conserved F or W.

j_gene,v_gene,len,CDR3aa
TRBJ2-1,TRBV10-3,14,CAISRTSGSNEQFF
TRBJ1-3,TRBV25-1,14,CASGAGTGANTIYF
TRBJ1-2,TRBV29-1,12,CSVQQGKYGYTF
TRBJ2-2,TRBV3-1/TRBV3-2,20,CASSQEAQREGRRATGELFF
TRBJ1-4,TRBV18,16,CASSLTPTATNEKLFF
TRBJ1-5,TRBV29-1,21,CSVEPYPPLDRPTHHNQPQHF
TRBJ2-5,TRBV27,13,CASHGWEGETQYF
TRBJ2-1,TRBV20-1,11,CSASGRNEQFF
TRBJ1-4,TRBV12-3/TRBV12-4,13,CASSPSRFEKLFF
TRBJ1-1,TRBV27,15,CASSLQHRGNTEAFF
TRBJ2-3,TRBV9,16,CASSVTAGQSTDTQYF
TRBJ1-1,TRBV6-2/TRBV6-3,15,CASSTGQGSNTEAFF
TRBJ2-1,TRBV11-2,19,CASSLRLAGIVGNYNEQFF
TRBJ2-3,TRBV7-2,15,CASLQGARGTDTQYF
TRBJ2-7,TRBV27,13,CASRFSEAYEQYF
TRBJ2-1,TRBV27,15,CASRMVGGPHNEQFF